A single sample is the source of the 3 T cell receptor beta chains below, sequenced in a study of shared clonotypes between healthy human individuals. Sequencing was performed with immunoSEQ multiplex PCR; in TCRdb, only in-frame clones are kept and a portion is missing. Of about 2.4 million clones in the sample, more than 85% were seen once. What was sequenced was naive CD4+ T cells from PBMCs. As to subset: CD45RA+ positively selected. The source is a man between 18 and 35 years old in good health. Some clones in this sample may be carry-over from other donors' samples.

This clone was seen just once. The chain's CDR3 is CASSLRRMKLGEQPQHF. CDR3 nucleotide sequence: TGTGCCAGCAGCTTACGAAGAATGAAATTAGGCGAACAGCCCCAGCATTTT. J is TRBJ1-5 and V is TRBV7-3, with D uncertain. Per germline, CDR1 SGHTA and CDR2 FQGTGA. The CDR3 has 17 amino acids. The V end was cut by 2 bases, the J end by 7 bases, with 21 bases between.

The rearrangement uses TRBV28 and TRBJ1-1; D is undetermined. With 7 bases removed from V and 5 bases from J, the gap between germline ends came to 8 bases. This CDR3 region has 11 residues. Germline lookup yields CDR1 MDHEN and CDR2 SYDVKM. CDR3 bases: TGTGCCAGCACCTCTATGACTGAAGCTTTCTTT. This gives the protein CASTSMTEAFF. The whole variable domain, remainder taken from reference TRBV28 and TRBJ1-1, is DVKVTQSSRYLVKRTGEKVFLECVQDMDHENMFWYRQDPGLGLRLIYFSYDVKMKEKGDIPEGYSVSREKKERFSLILESASTNQTSMYLCASTSMTEAFFGQGTRLTVV.

V gene TRBV11-2 combines with J gene TRBJ1-1; the D gene is possibly TRBD1 (5 bases). The CDR3 runs 15 residues. The germline V gene has CDR1 SGHAT and CDR2 FQNNGV. Trimming stripped 0 bases from V and 0 bases from J, with 8 bases between. The CDR3 sequence is CASSLDTGVNTEAFF. The DNA for the CDR3 is TGTGCCAGCAGCTTAGATACAGGAGTGAACACTGAAGCTTTCTTT.